This entry concerns a single TCR beta chain. Its antigen remains unknown. Measured with immunoSEQ multiplex PCR; TCRdb has only the in-frame clones, and not every one. The table has 50,000 to 80,000 clones, around four fifths seen once; the top ten hold approximately 9.8%. The sample belongs to a study of OX40 agonist ivuxolimab in advanced cancers. Study context: In this trial design, patients received ivuxolimab intravenously at 0.01 to 10 mg/kg every 2 weeks. Dose-escalation subjects each had hepatocellular carcinoma, melanoma, renal cell or head and neck cancer.

Overall study findings and caveats: On average, a greater number of expanded clones characterised CD8+ T cells relative to CD4+. Among the lowest peripheral clonal expansion occurred in 0.1-3.0 mg/kg partial responders.

Germline V lookup: CDR1 MNHEY, CDR2 SVGAGI. This CDR3 spans 13 amino acids. The clonotype comes from an adult with an advanced solid tumor such as melanoma, head and neck, liver or kidney cancer. The material sequenced was CD4+ or CD8+ T cells sorted from blood, taken in a trial of the OX40 agonist ivuxolimab. The genes are TRBV6-5 and TRBJ2-5; D remains ambiguous. TRBJ2-7 explains the end of the DNA better; the J call may be wrong. The CDR3 nucleotides read TGTGCCAGCAGTAGGACGGTGGCCTACGAGCAGTACTTC. It translates to CASSRTVAYEQYF.